The 6 T cell receptor beta chains listed next were all sequenced from one sample in a study of control samples from healthy donors and cancer patients. Repertoires were generated with immunoSEQ multiplex PCR, while TCRdb's copy carries only in-frame clones and drops some. The sample shows over 80,000 clones, around three quarters of them seen only once. Sequencing input: blood. These receptors originate from a woman under 40 in good health.

The V and J genes are TRBV19 and TRBJ1-6, with D maybe TRBD1 (6 bases). Germline values: CDR1 LNHDA, CDR2 SQIVND (reference sequence). This CDR3 contains 11 residues. With 9 bases removed from V and 7 bases from J, the gap between germline ends came to 7 bases. The chain's CDR3 is CASGQNSPLHF. As DNA, the CDR3 is TGTGCCAGCGGACAGAATTCACCCCTCCACTTT.

The chain employs TRBV18 and TRBJ2-3; the D gene is possibly TRBD2 (5 bases). From germline, CDR1 is KGHSH and CDR2 LQKENI. V lost 2 bases and J 2 bases, leaving 11 bases between the germline ends. The CDR3 contains 15 residues. Here the CDR3 DNA reads TGTGCCAGCTCACCAGGGGAGCCAGTCACAGATACGCAGTATTTT. It translates to CASSPGEPVTDTQYF.

The gene calls are TRBV5-5 and TRBJ2-3, with 9 bases aligning to TRBD2. Germline V CDR1 and CDR2: SGHKS, YYEKEE (reference sequence). The V segment lost 0 bases and the J segment 4 bases; nucleotides outside the gene matches: 12. The CDR3 runs to 18 residues. The CDR3 bases are TGTGCCAGCAGCTTGGCCGGAGTGGCGGGGGGGATGGCAGATACGCAGTATTTT. This translates into CASSLAGVAGGMADTQYF.

This chain connects TRBV30 to TRBJ1-1, with D unresolved. Deletions cut 6 bases from V and 3 bases from J, with 17 bases between. Per germline, CDR1 GTSNPN and CDR2 SVGIG (reference sequence). The CDR3 consists of 14 residues. CDR3 region: CACLRDFGDTEAFF. The CDR3 nucleotides are TGTGCCTGCCTTAGGGATTTCGGGGACACTGAAGCTTTCTTT.

The V gene is TRBV7-2, the J gene TRBJ2-7, with 9 positions matching TRBD1. After removal of 1 base from V and 6 bases from J, the junction contained 7 bases not matched to a gene. Germline V gene data show CDR1 as SGHTA and CDR2 as FQGNSA. The CDR3 runs to 15 residues. The CDR3 nucleotides read TGTGCCAGCAGCTTAGGGGGGACAGGGAGGCGCGAGCAGTACTTC. Translation gives CASSLGGTGRREQYF.

This chain links TRBV7-9 with TRBJ1-3; a possible D gene is TRBD1 (5 bases). CDR3 size: 16 residues. CDR1 is SEHNR and CDR2 is FQNEAQ in the germline V gene (reference sequence). The V gene lost 5 bases and the J gene lost 1 base, with 15 bases spanning the gap. The CDR3 DNA reads as TGTGCCAGCAGCCCCACCGGGGGAGGGTCTGGAAACACCATATATTTT. Translated: CASSPTGGGSGNTIYF.